This TCR beta chain comes out of a study of blood T cell repertoires in COVID-19. Overall study: Nucleic acid was either cDNA or gDNA, and it came from T cells, B-cell-depleted T cells, or PBMCs.

There are a few counts of this clone. Profiled with immunoSEQ multiplex PCR; TCRdb holds only in-frame clones, not every one. Of some 78,000 clones listed, around 91% are singletons. The clonotype comes from a man between 70 and 80 years old with active or convalescent COVID-19. Sequencing was carried out using peripheral blood.

This chain's CDR3 is CASSFSGGETQYF. In DNA, the CDR3 is TGCGCCAGCAGCTTCAGCGGAGGGGAGACCCAGTACTTC. J is TRBJ2-5 and V is TRBV5-1; the D gene is possibly TRBD2 (6 bases). The length of the CDR3 is 13 residues. Germline assignment: CDR1 SGHRS and CDR2 YFSETQ. V shed 2 bases and J shed 5 bases, with 10 bases lying between them.